This T cell receptor (beta chain) was captured by sequencing in a study of cytomegalovirus exposure and HLA in healthy donors. Primers included in the PCR were 60 Vbeta and 13 Jbeta primers. Data came from immunoSEQ multiplex PCR; TCRdb stores just in-frame clones and leaves some out. The sample records 200,000 to 250,000 clones, under 85% being singletons. Study results and limitations: According to a later analysis, most TCR beta chains associated with CMV appeared HLA-restricted. The investigators catalogued 160 or so TCR beta chains as cytomegalovirus-associated. Association with HLA alleles at 0.05 false discovery rate was found for 16,951 TCR beta sequences in a later analysis.

About this clone itself: Its matching antigen is unknown.

With V trimmed by 2 bases and J by 1 base, 13 bases remained unmatched. The CDR3 has 20 amino acids. The germline V gene encodes CDR1 MDHEN and CDR2 SYDVKM. The specimen was PBMCs. This TCR derives from a man aged 50 to 60 in good health and CMV-seronegative. The J gene is TRBJ2-7, the V gene TRBV28; 14 bases line up with TRBD2. The CDR3 DNA follows: TGTGCCAGCAGTTTAATCATCCGGGGACTAGCGGGAGACAATTCCTACGAGCAGTACTTC. Translation: CASSLIIRGLAGDNSYEQYF.